The 9 T cell receptor beta chains below all came from one sample that was sequenced in a study of blood T cell repertoires in COVID-19. Repertoires were generated with immunoSEQ multiplex PCR, while TCRdb's copy carries only in-frame clones and drops some. The sample includes 220,000 or so clones, roughly 84% of them seen just once. The sample was PBMCs or T cells enriched from blood (not recorded which). The origin of the receptors is a woman aged 40 to 50 who had recovered from COVID-19.

The chain links TRBV5-1 to TRBJ1-6; the D is unclear. The germline V gene has CDR1 SGHRS and CDR2 YFSETQ. The germline V and J ends were trimmed by 4 bases and 0 bases, with 17 bases remaining between them. The length of the CDR3 is 18 residues. The CDR3 bases are TGCGCCAGCAGCGCGGAGGACGGACTGAGCTCCTATAATTCACCCCTCCACTTT. Its translation: CASSAEDGLSSYNSPLHF.

V is TRBV5-6 and J is TRBJ2-5; 7 bases line up with TRBD1. Trimming removed 2 bases from V and 5 bases from J; junction bases left unmatched: 9. This CDR3 region has 15 residues. Germline CDR1 and CDR2: SGHDT and YYEEEE. Here the CDR3 reads CASSFLEGARETQYF. As DNA, the CDR3 is TGTGCCAGCAGCTTCCTAGAGGGGGCGCGGGAGACCCAGTACTTC.

The chain joins TRBV5-1 to TRBJ1-2; D perhaps matches TRBD1 (5 bases). Germline V gene sequence: CDR1 SGHRS, CDR2 YFSETQ. V shed 3 bases and J shed 0 bases, with 9 bases lying between them. This CDR3 is 14 amino acids long. The chain's CDR3 is CASSSRTTNYGYTF. The CDR3 region has the DNA TGCGCCAGCAGCTCCAGGACAACTAACTATGGCTACACCTTC.

V gene TRBV3-1 (or the pseudogene TRBV3-2) combines with J gene TRBJ1-1; D possibly corresponds to TRBD1 (6 bases). The CDR3 length is 15 residues. V lost 4 bases and J 11 bases, leaving 23 bases between the germline ends. Germline V gives CDR1 LGHDT, CDR2 YNNKEL (reference sequence). Here the CDR3 DNA reads TGTGCCAGCAGCCCTACCACCCGGGGACAAAGGTCGGCTTTCTTT. It encodes CASSPTTRGQRSAFF.

The rearrangement links TRBV5-4 to TRBJ2-1, with TRBD2 identical over 8 bases. The CDR3 is 14 amino acids. V lost 4 bases to trimming and J lost 7 bases; unmatched junction nucleotides: 7. Germline lookup yields CDR1 SGHNT and CDR2 YYREEE (reference sequence). CDR3 residues: CASSRGTSWNEQFF. The CDR3 coding sequence is TGTGCCAGCAGCCGTGGGACTAGTTGGAATGAGCAGTTCTTC.

The chain employs TRBV4-1 and TRBJ2-1; 10 positions match TRBD2. Trimming cost V 4 bases and J 2 bases; bases outside gene matches: 2. This CDR3 contains 15 residues. CDR1 and CDR2 (germline): MGHRA, YSYEKL. CDR3 region: CASSLTSGTYNEQFF. Here the CDR3 DNA reads TGCGCCAGCAGCCTTACTAGCGGGACCTACAATGAGCAGTTCTTC.

Many counts were recorded for this clone. This sequence joins TRBV24-1 and TRBJ1-5; D call uncertain. The CDR3 sequence is 16 residues long. Trimming took off 1 base at V and 3 bases at J, with 12 bases between the two ends. CDR1 and CDR2 (germline): KGHDR, SFDVKD. The CDR3 coding sequence is TGTGCCACCAGTGATTTACGCAGTCCCTTCAATCAGCCCCAGCATTTT. Residues: CATSDLRSPFNQPQHF.

This clone was seen a single time. This chain joins TRBV28 and TRBJ2-1; a weak D match, TRBD2 (6 bases). V was cut by 6 bases and J by 1 base, with 13 bases left in between. CDR1 and CDR2 (germline): MDHEN, SYDVKM. The CDR3 sequence is 15 residues long. In DNA form, the CDR3 reads TGTGCCAGCAGGACGGGACTCCCATCCTACAATGAGCAGTTCTTC. This translates into CASRTGLPSYNEQFF. The whole variable domain, filled in from reference TRBV28 and TRBJ2-1, reads DVKVTQSSRYLVKRTGEKVFLECVQDMDHENMFWYRQDPGLGLRLIYFSYDVKMKEKGDIPEGYSVSREKKERFSLILESASTNQTSMYLCASRTGLPSYNEQFFGPGTRLTVL.

This clone was seen only once. The chain joins TRBV27 to TRBJ1-6; 8 bases map to TRBD1. CDR1 is MNHEY, CDR2 SMNVEV, per germline (reference sequence). The CDR3 totals 16 residues. With 8 bases clipped from V and 0 bases from J, the junction kept 6 bases outside the gene matches. This CDR3 is CASGGTGSSYNSPLHF. The CDR3 DNA sequence: TGTGCCAGCGGCGGGACAGGCAGCTCCTATAATTCACCCCTCCACTTT.